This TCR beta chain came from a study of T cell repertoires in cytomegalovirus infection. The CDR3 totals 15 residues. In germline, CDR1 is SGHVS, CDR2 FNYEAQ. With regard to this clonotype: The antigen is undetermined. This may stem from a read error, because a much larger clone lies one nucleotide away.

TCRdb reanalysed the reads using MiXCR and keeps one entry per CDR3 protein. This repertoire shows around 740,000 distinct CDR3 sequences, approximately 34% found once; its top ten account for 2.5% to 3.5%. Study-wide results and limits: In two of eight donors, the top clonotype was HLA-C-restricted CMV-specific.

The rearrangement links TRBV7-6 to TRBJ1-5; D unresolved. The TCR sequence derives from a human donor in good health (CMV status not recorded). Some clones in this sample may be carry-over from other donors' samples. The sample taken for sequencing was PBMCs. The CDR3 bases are TGTGCCAGCAGCTTAAGTAAGGAGGGCAATCGGCCCCAGCATTTT. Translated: CASSLSKEGNRPQHF.